This record looks at one T cell receptor (beta chain) sequence and its context. Its antigen is not known. Using immunoSEQ multiplex PCR, the repertoire was profiled, and TCRdb retains in-frame clones only, with some absent. The sample lists approximately 70,000 clones; around 76% were seen once. Germline V gene lookup returns CDR1 GTSNPN and CDR2 SVGIG (reference sequence). V lost 4 bases to trimming and J lost 7 bases, with 13 bases between them. The CDR3 is 13 residues long. Single viable CD3+CD4+CD8-CD45RO+ cells were sorted as the memory CD4+ T cells. The record originates from a study of memory CD4+ T cells and cytomegalovirus serostatus. Broader study findings: Median bootstrapped AUC for CMV status was about 0.95 originally, approximately 0.93 US-trained. CD4+ memory repertoires contained about 40% of the roughly 160 reported CMV TCRbeta sequences.

The sequence was obtained from an adult in good health and CMV-seropositive. This rearrangement joins TRBV30 to TRBJ2-2; tentatively, D is TRBD1 (5 bases). Sequencing was performed on memory CD4+ T cells from blood. CDR3 sequence: CAWNLGHGGELFF. Written as DNA, the CDR3 is TGTGCCTGGAATCTAGGACACGGCGGGGAGCTGTTTTTT. Based on the CDR3 plus reference TRBV30 and TRBJ2-2, the full variable domain is SQTIHQWPATLVQPVGSPLSLECTVEGTSNPNLYWYRQAAGRGLQLLFYSVGIGQISSEVPQNLSASRPQDRQFILSSKKLLLSDSGFYLCAWNLGHGGELFFGEGSRLTVL.